Listed below are T cell receptor beta chains from one sample, sequenced in a study of OX40 agonist ivuxolimab in advanced cancers. Profiling relied on immunoSEQ multiplex PCR, and the TCRdb table lists in-frame clones only, not all of them. The sample contains around 11,000 clones, just under 80% of which appear only once. Source: CD4+ or CD8+ T cells sorted from blood, taken in a trial of the OX40 agonist ivuxolimab. The source of these receptors is an adult with an advanced solid tumor such as melanoma, head and neck, liver or kidney cancer. Each CDR3 is given with its conserved first and last residue. Each record gives: CDR3 protein, CDR3 DNA, D gene, V gene, J gene, clone size. The D gene is left open where the match is weak. Size values are once, few and many counts, or a class for expanded clones, and some rows have none.

cdr3_aa: CASSDEGHLGSYEQYF
cdr3_nt: TGTGCCAGCAGTGACGAGGGACACCTAGGCTCCTACGAGCAGTACTTC
d_call: .
v_call: TRBV6-4
j_call: TRBJ2-7
clone_size: once

cdr3_aa: CASSSQGPNEKLFF
cdr3_nt: TGTGCCAGCAGTTCTCAGGGACCTAATGAAAAACTGTTTTTT
d_call: .
v_call: TRBV27
j_call: TRBJ1-4
clone_size: once

cdr3_aa: CASSFMGARPTEAFF
cdr3_nt: TGTGCCAGCAGCTTCATGGGGGCCAGGCCCACTGAAGCTTTCTTT
d_call: .
v_call: TRBV9
j_call: TRBJ1-1
clone_size: .

cdr3_aa: CATSSPGPVDEQFF
cdr3_nt: TGTGCCACCAGCTCTCCGGGACCCGTCGATGAGCAGTTCTTC
d_call: .
v_call: TRBV15
j_call: TRBJ2-1
clone_size: large

cdr3_aa: CSARGDEQFF
cdr3_nt: TGCAGTGCTAGGGGGGATGAGCAGTTCTTC
d_call: .
v_call: TRBV20-1
j_call: TRBJ2-1
clone_size: .

cdr3_aa: CASVPLGLETRYF
cdr3_nt: TGTGCCAGTGTCCCCCTAGGGCTGGAGACCCGGTACTTC
d_call: .
v_call: TRBV11-2
j_call: TRBJ2-5
clone_size: once

cdr3_aa: CAWGGLAGPSYNEQFF
cdr3_nt: TGTGCCTGGGGGGGACTAGCGGGCCCCTCCTACAATGAGCAGTTCTTC
d_call: TRBD2
v_call: TRBV30
j_call: TRBJ2-1
clone_size: .

cdr3_aa: CASRSPGPARHF
cdr3_nt: TGTGCCAGCAGATCGCCGGGACCCGCCAGGCACTTC
d_call: .
v_call: TRBV2
j_call: TRBJ2-7
clone_size: .

cdr3_aa: CASSEWTSGSTDTQYF
cdr3_nt: TGTGCCAGCAGTGAGTGGACTAGCGGGAGCACAGATACGCAGTATTTT
d_call: TRBD2
v_call: TRBV6-1
j_call: TRBJ2-3
clone_size: .

cdr3_aa: CASSRTGNRGKLFF
cdr3_nt: TGTGCCAGCAGCCGGACAGGGAATCGTGGAAAACTGTTTTTT
d_call: TRBD1
v_call: TRBV11-2
j_call: TRBJ1-4
clone_size: .

cdr3_aa: CAWSLLNTEAFF
cdr3_nt: TGTGCCTGGAGTTTACTGAACACTGAAGCTTTCTTT
d_call: .
v_call: TRBV30
j_call: TRBJ1-1
clone_size: once

cdr3_aa: CASSPARILAGGGWELFF
cdr3_nt: TGTGCCAGCAGCCCCGCGAGGATCCTAGCGGGAGGGGGTTGGGAGCTGTTTTTT
d_call: TRBD2
v_call: TRBV7-8
j_call: TRBJ2-2
clone_size: .

cdr3_aa: CASSPVEDLYGYTF
cdr3_nt: TGTGCCAGCAGCCCGGTAGAGGACCTCTATGGCTACACCTTC
d_call: .
v_call: TRBV6-1
j_call: TRBJ1-2
clone_size: few

cdr3_aa: CASGLGTGYNEQFF
cdr3_nt: TGTGCTAGTGGTTTGGGTACGGGGTATAATGAGCAGTTCTTC
d_call: .
v_call: TRBV12-5
j_call: TRBJ2-1
clone_size: .

cdr3_aa: CASKLGQAANYEQYF
cdr3_nt: TGTGCCAGCAAACTCGGACAGGCGGCTAACTACGAGCAGTACTTC
d_call: TRBD1
v_call: TRBV6-5
j_call: TRBJ2-7
clone_size: few

cdr3_aa: CASSHLGRFPEQYF
cdr3_nt: TGTGCCAGCAGCCATCTAGGACGATTCCCCGAGCAGTACTTC
d_call: .
v_call: TRBV6-1
j_call: TRBJ2-7
clone_size: .

cdr3_aa: CASSQDISGGFYNEQFF
cdr3_nt: TGCGCCAGCAGCCAAGATATTAGTGGCGGGTTCTACAATGAGCAGTTCTTC
d_call: .
v_call: TRBV4-1
j_call: TRBJ2-1
clone_size: few

cdr3_aa: CASSAPTSGSYNEQFF
cdr3_nt: TGTGCCAGCAGCGCCCCTACTAGCGGCTCCTACAATGAGCAGTTCTTC
d_call: TRBD2
v_call: TRBV9
j_call: TRBJ2-1
clone_size: .

cdr3_aa: CASSSGTESYEQYF
cdr3_nt: TGTGCCAGCAGCTCCGGGACAGAGTCCTACGAGCAGTACTTC
d_call: TRBD1
v_call: TRBV11-2
j_call: TRBJ2-7
clone_size: .

cdr3_aa: CASSRGQGAVGTQYF
cdr3_nt: TGTGCCAGCAGCAGAGGACAGGGGGCTGTAGGGACCCAGTACTTC
d_call: TRBD1
v_call: TRBV9
j_call: TRBJ2-5
clone_size: .

cdr3_aa: CASSWTGSKVEAFF
cdr3_nt: TGTGCCAGCAGCTGGACAGGGAGCAAAGTTGAAGCTTTCTTT
d_call: TRBD1
v_call: TRBV11-2
j_call: TRBJ1-1
clone_size: .

cdr3_aa: CASSQRWPDTQYF
cdr3_nt: TGCGCCAGCAGCCAAAGGTGGCCAGATACGCAGTATTTT
d_call: .
v_call: TRBV4-1
j_call: TRBJ2-3
clone_size: once

cdr3_aa: CAISGLADSTDTQYF
cdr3_nt: TGTGCCATCAGCGGACTAGCGGACTCCACAGATACGCAGTATTTT
d_call: TRBD2
v_call: TRBV10-3
j_call: TRBJ2-3
clone_size: .

cdr3_aa: CASTTFPGTATNEQFF
cdr3_nt: TGTGCCAGCACAACGTTCCCGGGGACAGCTACCAATGAGCAGTTCTTC
d_call: TRBD1
v_call: TRBV2
j_call: TRBJ2-1
clone_size: .

cdr3_aa: CASSLPPAGEPSSYNEQFF
cdr3_nt: TGCGCCAGCAGCCTTCCCCCGGCGGGGGAGCCGAGCTCCTACAATGAGCAGTTCTTC
d_call: TRBD2
v_call: TRBV5-1
j_call: TRBJ2-1
clone_size: .

cdr3_aa: CASSLSTGSTDTQYF
cdr3_nt: TGTGCTAGCAGCTTATCGACAGGGAGCACAGATACGCAGTATTTT
d_call: TRBD1
v_call: TRBV7-7
j_call: TRBJ2-3
clone_size: .

cdr3_aa: CASSYSRVYEQYF
cdr3_nt: TGTGCCAGCAGTTACTCGAGAGTCTACGAGCAGTACTTC
d_call: .
v_call: TRBV6-5
j_call: TRBJ2-7
clone_size: .

cdr3_aa: CVSSQEGTGGSYGYTF
cdr3_nt: TGTGTCAGCAGCCAAGAAGGGACAGGGGGCAGCTATGGCTACACCTTC
d_call: TRBD1
v_call: TRBV4-2
j_call: TRBJ1-2
clone_size: .

cdr3_aa: CASSFIPPTDTQYF
cdr3_nt: TGTGCCAGCAGTTTCATACCTCCGACAGATACGCAGTATTTT
d_call: .
v_call: TRBV6-6
j_call: TRBJ2-3
clone_size: .

cdr3_aa: CASSHRVSQETQYF
cdr3_nt: TGCGCCAGCAGCCACAGGGTTTCCCAAGAGACCCAGTACTTC
d_call: .
v_call: TRBV4-1
j_call: TRBJ2-5
clone_size: once

cdr3_aa: CASSELSTTDYGYTF
cdr3_nt: TGCGCCAGCAGTGAGTTGTCTACCACGGACTATGGCTACACCTTC
d_call: .
v_call: TRBV10-2
j_call: TRBJ1-2
clone_size: .

cdr3_aa: CASSFSSYEQYF
cdr3_nt: TGTGCCAGCAGCTTCAGCTCCTACGAGCAGTACTTC
d_call: .
v_call: TRBV7-9
j_call: TRBJ2-7
clone_size: .

cdr3_aa: CASSLEPGHYEQYF
cdr3_nt: TGCGCCAGCAGCTTGGAGCCGGGACATTACGAGCAGTACTTC
d_call: .
v_call: TRBV5-1
j_call: TRBJ2-7
clone_size: .

cdr3_aa: CAISESQGGDQPQHF
cdr3_nt: TGTGCCATCAGCGAATCACAGGGGGGGGATCAGCCCCAGCATTTT
d_call: TRBD1
v_call: TRBV10-3
j_call: TRBJ1-5
clone_size: .

cdr3_aa: CASSLTGAGSYQETQYF
cdr3_nt: TGTGCCAGCAGCTTGACAGGGGCGGGCTCGTATCAAGAGACCCAGTACTTC
d_call: TRBD1
v_call: TRBV7-8
j_call: TRBJ2-5
clone_size: .

cdr3_aa: CASSEALAYEQFF
cdr3_nt: TGCGCCAGCAGTGAGGCACTAGCTTATGAGCAGTTCTTC
d_call: .
v_call: TRBV10-1
j_call: TRBJ2-1
clone_size: .

cdr3_aa: CASSYMGREGYTF
cdr3_nt: TGTGCCAGCAGTTACATGGGGCGCGAAGGCTACACCTTC
d_call: .
v_call: TRBV6-5
j_call: TRBJ1-2
clone_size: .

cdr3_aa: CASSSGLAGIYEQYF
cdr3_nt: TGCGCCAGCAGCTCCGGACTAGCGGGAATCTACGAGCAGTACTTC
d_call: TRBD2
v_call: TRBV4-1
j_call: TRBJ2-7
clone_size: .

cdr3_aa: CASSQDVTSGPFEQFF
cdr3_nt: TGTGCCAGCAGCCAAGATGTGACTAGCGGGCCTTTTGAGCAGTTCTTC
d_call: TRBD2
v_call: TRBV4-2
j_call: TRBJ2-1
clone_size: .

cdr3_aa: CASSYSDRLSIYGYTF
cdr3_nt: TGTGCCAGCAGTTACTCGGACAGACTATCTATCTACGGCTACACCTTC
d_call: .
v_call: TRBV6-5
j_call: TRBJ1-2
clone_size: .

cdr3_aa: CASSELGLGVYTF
cdr3_nt: TGTGCCAGCAGTGAACTTGGCCTCGGTGTCTACACCTTC
d_call: .
v_call: TRBV2
j_call: TRBJ1-2
clone_size: .

cdr3_aa: CASSSAEGAEQFF
cdr3_nt: TGTGCCAGCAGTTCAGCTGAGGGAGCAGAACAGTTCTTC
d_call: .
v_call: TRBV27
j_call: TRBJ2-1
clone_size: .

cdr3_aa: CASSQDLGTGGASGYTF
cdr3_nt: TGCGCCAGCAGCCAAGATCTGGGGACAGGGGGCGCATCTGGCTACACCTTC
d_call: TRBD1
v_call: TRBV4-1
j_call: TRBJ1-2
clone_size: few

cdr3_aa: CASSQESAGANYGYTF
cdr3_nt: TGTGCCAGCAGCCAAGAAAGTGCGGGGGCTAACTATGGCTACACCTTC
d_call: .
v_call: TRBV4-2
j_call: TRBJ1-2
clone_size: .

cdr3_aa: CASSASGGALDTQYF
cdr3_nt: TGTGCCAGCAGCGCTAGCGGGGGGGCCTTGGATACGCAGTATTTT
d_call: TRBD2
v_call: TRBV9
j_call: TRBJ2-3
clone_size: .

cdr3_aa: CSVESLWADGGGYTF
cdr3_nt: TGCAGCGTTGAATCGTTGTGGGCGGACGGAGGTGGCTACACCTTC
d_call: .
v_call: TRBV29-1
j_call: TRBJ1-2
clone_size: .

cdr3_aa: CASSIMGRQNTIYF
cdr3_nt: TGTGCCAGTAGTATAATGGGGAGGCAAAACACCATATATTTT
d_call: .
v_call: TRBV19
j_call: TRBJ1-3
clone_size: .

cdr3_aa: CAWSVEDSNQPQHF
cdr3_nt: TGTGCCTGGAGTGTAGAGGATAGCAATCAGCCCCAGCATTTT
d_call: .
v_call: TRBV30
j_call: TRBJ1-5
clone_size: .

cdr3_aa: CASSLVTGIRYPYEQYF
cdr3_nt: TGTGCCAGCAGCTTGGTGACCGGGATACGCTATCCCTACGAGCAGTACTTC
d_call: .
v_call: TRBV5-6
j_call: TRBJ2-7
clone_size: .

cdr3_aa: CASTGGTNTEAFF
cdr3_nt: TGTGCCAGCACCGGGGGGACGAACACTGAAGCTTTCTTT
d_call: .
v_call: TRBV2
j_call: TRBJ1-1
clone_size: .

cdr3_aa: CASSQVALTNEKLFF
cdr3_nt: TGTGCCAGCAGCCAAGTGGCGCTTACTAATGAAAAACTGTTTTTT
d_call: .
v_call: TRBV4-2
j_call: TRBJ1-4
clone_size: .

cdr3_aa: CASSPSTVFYNEQFF
cdr3_nt: TGTGCCAGCAGCCCCTCGACAGTCTTCTACAATGAGCAGTTCTTC
d_call: .
v_call: TRBV11-3
j_call: TRBJ2-1
clone_size: .

cdr3_aa: CASSLAWDRERNEQFF
cdr3_nt: TGCGCCAGCAGCTTGGCCTGGGACAGGGAACGGAATGAGCAGTTCTTC
d_call: TRBD1
v_call: TRBV5-1
j_call: TRBJ2-1
clone_size: .

cdr3_aa: CASSPGAPSGRHQGEQYF
cdr3_nt: TGTGCCAGCAGCCCCGGGGCCCCTAGCGGGAGGCACCAAGGTGAGCAGTACTTC
d_call: .
v_call: TRBV21-1
j_call: TRBJ2-7
clone_size: once

cdr3_aa: CASSSDRGNGELFF
cdr3_nt: TGTGCCAGCAGTTCGGACAGGGGAAACGGGGAGCTGTTTTTT
d_call: TRBD1
v_call: TRBV7-3
j_call: TRBJ2-2
clone_size: .

cdr3_aa: CASSRVTGAQETQYF
cdr3_nt: TGTGCCAGCAGCCGAGTGACAGGGGCTCAAGAGACCCAGTACTTC
d_call: TRBD1
v_call: TRBV7-9
j_call: TRBJ2-5
clone_size: .

cdr3_aa: CASSLGGSNYGYTF
cdr3_nt: TGTGCCAGCAGCTTGGGAGGCAGCAACTATGGCTACACCTTC
d_call: .
v_call: TRBV5-4
j_call: TRBJ1-2
clone_size: .

cdr3_aa: CASSQTRSSTYEQYF
cdr3_nt: TGTGCCAGCAGCCAAACCCGCTCATCTACCTACGAGCAGTACTTC
d_call: .
v_call: TRBV14
j_call: TRBJ2-7
clone_size: .

cdr3_aa: CASSYFLAGGWNQPQHF
cdr3_nt: TGTGCCAGCAGTTACTTTTTAGCAGGGGGCTGGAATCAGCCCCAGCATTTT
d_call: TRBD1
v_call: TRBV6-7
j_call: TRBJ1-5
clone_size: .